This T cell receptor (beta chain) was found in a study of T cells after yellow fever vaccination. TCR cDNA, made by 5'RACE template switching, carried an added universal primer site and UMIs. TCRdb reprocessed the 5' RACE reads via MiXCR and lists one record per CDR3 protein. The sample lists tens of thousands of distinct CDR3 sequences, around 6.2% occurring once. Study-wide results and limits: CD4 and CD8 compartments shared a small share of clonotypes. The booster saw the reappearance of most primary-vaccination clones (about 95% CD4, roughly 87% CD8).

This clonotype has a count of ten or more. Antigen: not known. The CDR3 contains 13 residues. Trimming removed 2 bases at V and 13 bases at J, with 15 bases between. The V gene's germline CDR1 is MNHEY and CDR2 SVGEGT. This receptor was obtained from a man younger than 30 who received the YFV17D yellow fever vaccine. This specimen consisted of CD4+ T cells sorted from PBMCs, obtained roughly 15 days after the first yellow fever vaccination. The V call is TRBV6-2 or TRBV6-3, the J call TRBJ2-4; D not resolved. The DNA for the CDR3 is TGTGCCAGCAGTTACCCCCCCGGTGTGAAACAGTACTTC. Protein product: CASSYPPGVKQYF.